This passage covers 9 T cell receptor beta chains from one sample sequenced in a study of T cell responses to AZD1222 COVID-19 vaccine. Assay used: immunoSEQ multiplex PCR; TCRdb lists only in-frame clones, some missing. The repertoire holds 150,000 to 200,000 clones, with 80% to 95% as singletons. Specimen: peripheral blood, collected on day 0 of AZD1222 vaccination. Source of these receptors: an adult in good health.

V is TRBV18 and J is TRBJ1-3, with 7 bases aligning to TRBD1. The CDR3 consists of 13 residues. The V gene end was trimmed by 5 bases and the J gene end by 4 bases; junction bases not matched to a gene: 2. CDR1 KGHSH and CDR2 LQKENI come from the germline V gene. The CDR3 loop is CASSSDRGNTIYF. CDR3 coding DNA: TGTGCCAGCTCATCGGACAGGGGAAACACCATATATTTT.

This clone has only one observation. The rearrangement uses TRBV28 and TRBJ2-2, with 8 nucleotides matching TRBD2. The CDR3 contains 16 residues. CDR1 is MDHEN and CDR2 is SYDVKM in the germline V gene. Trimming cost V 3 bases and J 5 bases; bases outside gene matches: 8. The CDR3 bases are TGTGCCAGCAGTTTGGGCGGGAGGAAGGGGACCGGGGAGCTGTTTTTT. Translated: CASSLGGRKGTGELFF.

Here the CDR3 reads CASSPPPVGPLSYEQYF. In DNA, the CDR3 is TGTGCCAGCAGCCCTCCCCCGGTGGGCCCCCTCTCCTACGAGCAGTACTTC. The genes are TRBV2 and TRBJ2-7; no clear D. Germline loops: CDR1 SNHLY, CDR2 FYNNEI. The CDR3 totals 17 residues. Trimming pared 6 bases from V and 0 bases from J, leaving 21 bases between.

The genes are TRBV27 and TRBJ2-7; D ambiguous. Per germline, CDR1 MNHEY and CDR2 SMNVEV (reference sequence). V shed 6 bases and J shed 2 bases, with 11 bases lying between them. There are 13 residues in the CDR3. CDR3 DNA sequence: TGTGCCAGCAGGCCAGAGTTGACCTACGAGCAGTACTTC. This sequence encodes CASRPELTYEQYF.

The V call is TRBV2, the J call TRBJ2-7; TRBD1 or TRBD2 may be the D gene (5 bases each). The CDR3 is 14 amino acids. Germline CDR1 SNHLY, CDR2 FYNNEI. The V gene lost 4 bases and the J gene lost 4 bases, with 14 bases spanning the gap. The CDR3 nucleotides are TGTGCCAGCAGTGGGGACGGTGGACTGTACGAGCAGTACTTC. Translation gives CASSGDGGLYEQYF.

The CDR3 DNA reads TGTGCCAGCAGCCACGGCACCGGGGAGCTGTTTTTT. It translates to CASSHGTGELFF. The J gene is TRBJ2-2, the V gene TRBV3-1 (or the pseudogene TRBV3-2); no clear D. V gave up 3 bases and J gave up 4 bases, with 3 bases separating them. This CDR3 spans 12 amino acids. Germline V CDR1 and CDR2: LGHDT, YNNKEL (reference sequence).

The genes are TRBV7-2 and TRBJ2-1; the match to TRBD2 covers 8 bases. Trimming removed 1 base from V and 2 bases from J; junction bases left unmatched: 7. Germline V gene data show CDR1 as SGHTA and CDR2 as FQGNSA. This CDR3 spans 17 amino acids. CDR3 region: CASSLVPSGSAYNEQFF. The CDR3 nucleotides read TGTGCCAGCAGCTTAGTGCCTAGCGGGTCCGCCTACAATGAGCAGTTCTTC.

The V call is TRBV18, the J call TRBJ2-7, with 7 bases matching TRBD1. The junction had 5 bases not matched to a gene; V was cut back by 0 bases and J by 0 bases. Per germline, CDR1 KGHSH and CDR2 LQKENI. This CDR3 has 16 amino acids. The CDR3 protein is CASSPPGDSSSYEQYF. In DNA, the CDR3 is TGTGCCAGCTCACCACCGGGGGACAGCAGCTCCTACGAGCAGTACTTC.

This sequence joins TRBV7-9 and TRBJ1-1, with D hard to call. Germline lookup yields CDR1 SEHNR and CDR2 FQNEAQ (reference sequence). Deletions cut 7 bases from V and 8 bases from J, with 11 bases between. There are 11 residues in the CDR3. The CDR3 sequence: CASTSLAEAFF. CDR3 nucleotides: TGTGCCAGCACCAGTTTAGCCGAAGCTTTCTTT.